Below are 26 T cell receptor beta chains sequenced from a single sample in a study of blood T cell repertoires in COVID-19. Data came from immunoSEQ multiplex PCR; TCRdb stores just in-frame clones and leaves some out. The sample lists approximately 410,000 clones, roughly 89% occurring once. The sequencing sample was made of peripheral blood. The receptors here all came from a woman in her twenties or thirties with active or convalescent COVID-19.

The V gene is TRBV28, the J gene TRBJ1-2, with 9 bases matching TRBD1. The CDR3 runs 13 residues. CDR1 MDHEN and CDR2 SYDVKM come from the germline V gene. Trimming took 6 bases from V and 7 from J; bases not matched to a gene: 6. CDR3: CASRSGQGGGYTF. The CDR3, as DNA: TGTGCCAGCAGATCGGGACAGGGTGGTGGCTACACCTTC.

The chain uses TRBV27 and TRBJ1-1; D is unresolved. CDR1 is MNHEY and CDR2 is SMNVEV in the germline V gene (reference sequence). The CDR3 totals 14 residues. Trimming left V 2 bases short and J 4 bases short, with 11 bases between. This CDR3 is CASSLIRGSTEAFF. The CDR3 nucleotides read TGTGCCAGCAGTTTAATTCGGGGTAGCACTGAAGCTTTCTTT.

The chain combines TRBV5-1 with TRBJ1-1; TRBD1 matches at 7 bases. Germline V CDR1 and CDR2: SGHRS, YFSETQ. There are 15 residues in the CDR3. Trimming at V came to 3 bases and at J to 4 bases, leaving 9 bases not matched to a gene. CDR3 sequence reads: CASSSEDRLGTEAFF. The DNA for the CDR3 is TGCGCCAGCAGCTCCGAGGACAGGTTGGGCACTGAAGCTTTCTTT.

This clone was seen just once. V usage is TRBV7-9 and J usage is TRBJ2-7, with D possibly TRBD1 on 7 matching bases. Germline lookup yields CDR1 SEHNR and CDR2 FQNEAQ (reference sequence). Trimming took 2 bases from V and 0 from J, leaving 11 bases between them. The CDR3 extends over 15 amino acids. The CDR3 DNA reads as TGTGCCAGCAGCTTATGGGGGGACAGCTCCTACGAGCAGTACTTC. Amino acids: CASSLWGDSSYEQYF.

The gene calls are TRBV14 and TRBJ2-2; possibly TRBD2 for D (6 bases). With 4 bases removed from V and 4 bases from J, the gap between germline ends came to 13 bases. The germline gives CDR1 SGHDN, CDR2 FVKESK. This CDR3 is built from 15 residues. The chain's CDR3 is CASSPELAVTGELFF. Written as DNA, the CDR3 is TGTGCCAGCAGCCCAGAACTAGCCGTCACCGGGGAGCTGTTTTTT.

This chain connects TRBV5-6 to TRBJ2-1; 9 bases are shared with TRBD2. Germline loops: CDR1 SGHDT, CDR2 YYEEEE. The V and J ends lost 0 bases and 5 bases, in that order; junction bases with no gene match: 3. This CDR3 has 15 residues. Here the CDR3 DNA reads TGTGCCAGCAGCTTGGCCCTAGCGGGGCACAATGAGCAGTTCTTC. This encodes CASSLALAGHNEQFF.

The CDR3 loop is CAWSLLRGPGGYTF. The CDR3, as DNA: TGTGCCTGGAGTCTACTTAGGGGGCCCGGCGGCTACACCTTC. V usage is TRBV30 and J usage is TRBJ1-2, with TRBD1 matching 7 bases. Trimming took 2 bases from V and 8 from J; bases not matched to a gene: 11. This CDR3 has 14 amino acids. CDR1 is GTSNPN, CDR2 SVGIG, per germline (reference sequence). The full variable domain, rest sourced from reference TRBV30 and TRBJ1-2, is SQTIHQWPATLVQPVGSPLSLECTVEGTSNPNLYWYRQAAGRGLQLLFYSVGIGQISSEVPQNLSASRPQDRQFILSSKKLLLSDSGFYLCAWSLLRGPGGYTFGSGTRLTVV.

The gene calls are TRBV29-1 and TRBJ1-1, with D possibly matching TRBD1 (6 bases). CDR1 is SQVTM and CDR2 is ANQGSEA in the germline V gene. The V gene lost 5 bases and the J gene lost 1 base, with 14 bases spanning the gap. The CDR3 has 14 residues. CDR3 residues: CSVRGGQRNTEAFF. The CDR3 bases are TGCAGCGTTAGAGGGGGTCAGAGGAACACTGAAGCTTTCTTT.

The chain joins TRBV27 to TRBJ2-6; D may be TRBD1 (6 bases). The CDR3 is 16 amino acids. The V gene lost 6 bases and the J gene lost 2 bases, with 14 bases spanning the gap. CDR1 and CDR2 from the germline V gene are MNHEY and SMNVEV (reference sequence). The CDR3 region is CASSLTGVAGANVLTF. In DNA form, the CDR3 reads TGTGCCAGCAGCCTGACAGGTGTGGCTGGGGCCAACGTCCTGACTTTC.

The chain recombines TRBV18 with TRBJ1-4; tentative D call: TRBD1 (6 bases). V was clipped by 5 bases and J by 0 bases, with 13 bases between them. The germline V gene has CDR1 KGHSH and CDR2 LQKENI. The CDR3 runs to 16 residues. CDR3 DNA: TGTGCCAGCTCAGCGAGACAGGAATCAACTAATGAAAAACTGTTTTTT. It translates to CASSARQESTNEKLFF.

The chain couples TRBV29-1 to TRBJ2-1; possible D gene TRBD1, 6 bases. Trimming shortened V by 1 base and J by 10 bases, and 14 bases separated the two germline ends. The V gene's germline CDR1 is SQVTM and CDR2 ANQGSEA. CDR3 length: 13 amino acids. The CDR3 loop reads CSVEVDSLFEQFF. The CDR3 region has the DNA TGCAGCGTTGAAGTGGACAGCCTTTTCGAGCAGTTCTTC.

V gene TRBV18 combines with J gene TRBJ2-1; 7 bases map to TRBD1. The CDR3 loop spans 14 amino acids. In germline, CDR1 is KGHSH, CDR2 LQKENI. The J segment lost 5 bases and the V segment lost 4 bases, leaving 5 bases of the junction unmatched. The CDR3 nucleotides read TGTGCCAGCTCACAGGGGGCCGTGGACAATGAGCAGTTCTTC. Translated: CASSQGAVDNEQFF.

This clone was seen only once. This chain links TRBV7-9 with TRBJ2-2, with 9 bases aligning to TRBD1. V trimming: 5 bases; J trimming: 5 bases; junction bases outside the gene matches: 6. CDR3 length: 15 amino acids. The germline V gene has CDR1 SEHNR and CDR2 FQNEAQ (reference sequence). The CDR3 DNA follows: TGTGCCAGCAGCCCACTTGGACAGGGGACCGGGGAGCTGTTTTTT. As protein: CASSPLGQGTGELFF.

The chain is built from TRBV2 and TRBJ2-7, with TRBD1 matching 7 bases. This CDR3 comprises 12 residues. CDR1 and CDR2 (germline): SNHLY, FYNNEI. J gave up 6 bases and V 5 bases, and 4 bases lay outside the gene matches. The CDR3 nucleotides read TGTGCCAGCAGTCGACAGGGTCGCGAGCAGTACTTC. Translated: CASSRQGREQYF.

This clone appeared a single time. The rearrangement uses TRBV21-1 and TRBJ2-5; the table's TRBD1 call for D was not verified on the DNA. TRBV21-1 is described as a pseudogene. The CDR3 runs 15 residues. The CDR3 nucleotides are TGTGCCAGCAGTTTATTGGGACAGGACCTTGGGACCCAGTACTTC. It is translated as CASSLLGQDLGTQYF.

The V call is TRBV6-5, the J call TRBJ2-5, with D uncertain. Trimming cost V 6 bases and J 2 bases, with 10 bases left between them. Germline V lookup: CDR1 MNHEY, CDR2 SVGAGI. The CDR3 is 13 amino acids. In nucleotides, the CDR3 is TGTGCCAGCAGCCGACATGAGCAAGAGACCCAGTACTTC. It specifies CASSRHEQETQYF.

The chain is built from TRBV21-1 and TRBJ1-1; the tabulated D call, TRBD1, remains unverified against the DNA. TRBV21-1 is labeled a pseudogene. This CDR3 spans 19 amino acids. CDR3 in DNA: TGTGCCAGCAGCCCCTGTGGCAGGCGATCCAACATTAGGCACACTGAAGCTTTCTTT. Amino acids: CASSPCGRRSNIRHTEAFF.

This chain joins TRBV7-6 and TRBJ1-1; D gene uncertain. The CDR3 runs 12 residues. Looked up from germline, CDR1 is SGHVS and CDR2 is FNYEAQ. V lost 8 bases, J lost 1 base, and 8 bases lay in between. Here the CDR3 reads CASVSRNTEAFF. The CDR3 DNA reads as TGTGCCAGCGTTTCCAGGAACACTGAAGCTTTCTTT. The full variable domain, with the rest looked up from reference TRBV7-6 and TRBJ1-1, is GAGVSQSPRYKVTKRGQDVALRCDPISGHVSLYWYRQALGQGPEFLTYFNYEAQQDKSGLPNDRFSAERPEGSISTLTIQRTEQRDSAMYRCASVSRNTEAFFGQGTRLTVV.

The chain employs TRBV27 and TRBJ1-2; no reliable D call. In germline, CDR1 is MNHEY, CDR2 SMNVEV (reference sequence). Between the trimmed V and J ends, which lost 5 bases and 6 bases, there was a span of 16 bases. CDR3 size: 14 residues. The CDR3 nucleotides are TGTGCCAGCAGTATGCGCCCGACGAGGGATGGCTACACCTTC. Encoded protein: CASSMRPTRDGYTF.

The rearrangement joins TRBV12-3 or TRBV12-4 to TRBJ1-2; TRBD1 is a possible D gene (6 bases). Between the trimmed V and J ends, which lost 5 bases and 7 bases, there was a span of 14 bases. There are 13 residues in the CDR3. The CDR3 sequence is CASSHGQYLGYTF. CDR3 DNA sequence: TGTGCCAGCAGTCATGGACAGTACCTTGGCTACACCTTC.

This clone was picked up a small number of times. The chain couples TRBV10-3 to TRBJ2-7; 8 bases line up with TRBD1. The CDR3 extends over 13 amino acids. V was pared by 4 bases and J by 4 bases, with 3 bases of the junction left unmatched. CDR1 and CDR2 from the germline V gene are ENHRY and SYGVKD. In DNA form, the CDR3 reads TGTGCCATCAGTGGAGACAGGGGTTACGAGCAGTACTTC. Amino acid sequence: CAISGDRGYEQYF.

The CDR3 region is CASSPEGPRNSPLHF. For the CDR3, the DNA is TGCGCCAGCAGCCCGGAGGGACCGAGAAATTCACCCCTCCACTTT. This chain connects TRBV5-1 to TRBJ1-6, with a tentative D call TRBD1 (5 bases). The CDR3 is 15 residues long. Trimming took 4 bases from V and 7 from J, leaving 15 bases between them. The germline gives CDR1 SGHRS, CDR2 YFSETQ.

The J gene is TRBJ2-1, the V gene TRBV6-5; 7 bases fit TRBD1. V was clipped by 6 bases and J by 3 bases; unmatched bases: 5. CDR3 length equals 14 residues. Looked up from germline, CDR1 is MNHEY and CDR2 is SVGAGI. CDR3 amino acids: CASRPGTDYNEQFF. In nucleotides, the CDR3 is TGTGCCAGCAGGCCCGGGACAGACTACAATGAGCAGTTCTTC.

V is TRBV18 and J is TRBJ1-6; 9 bases are shared with TRBD1. Germline CDR1 and CDR2: KGHSH and LQKENI. Germline trimming cut 2 bases from V and 6 bases from J; bases unmatched to any gene: 2. The CDR3 loop spans 15 amino acids. In DNA form, the CDR3 reads TGTGCCAGCTCACCATCGGGACAGGGTAATTCACCCCTCCACTTT. It translates to CASSPSGQGNSPLHF.

V usage is TRBV6-5 and J usage is TRBJ2-7; TRBD2 agrees at 10 bases. Unmatched junction bases numbered 7, after V lost 5 bases and J lost 3 bases. This CDR3 comprises 15 residues. Per the germline V gene, CDR1 is MNHEY and CDR2 is SVGAGI. The CDR3 nucleotides are TGTGCCAGCAGTACCCTAGCGGGAGAGGGCTACGAGCAGTACTTC. Amino acids: CASSTLAGEGYEQYF.

The genes are TRBV2 and TRBJ1-2; 7 nucleotides agree with TRBD1. The V and J ends lost 11 bases and 7 bases, in that order; junction bases with no gene match: 16. CDR3 length: 14 residues. CDR1 is SNHLY, CDR2 FYNNEI, per germline. In nucleotides, the CDR3 is TGTGCCGGCTTACAATCCTCAGGGGGAGCTGGCTACACCTTC. As protein: CAGLQSSGGAGYTF. Full variable domain (remainder filled in from reference TRBV2 and TRBJ1-2): EPEVTQTPSHQVTQMGQEVILRCVPISNHLYFYWYRQILGQKVEFLVSFYNNEISEKSEIFDDQFSVERPDGSNFTLKIRSTKLEDSAMYFCAGLQSSGGAGYTFGSGTRLTVV.